Listed below are T cell receptor beta chains from one sample, sequenced in a study of blood T cell repertoires in COVID-19. The table came from immunoSEQ multiplex PCR; TCRdb's copy has only in-frame clones and leaves some out. The sample lists some 67,000 clones, 88% occurring once. What was sequenced was peripheral blood. The source of these receptors is an older woman with acute or convalescent COVID-19. Both conserved end residues are part of each CDR3. D genes are given only for firm matches. Rows may omit the clone size; those that give it use once, few, many or a size class.

CDR3nt	CDR3aa	d_gene	abundance	v_gene	j_gene
TGTGCCTGGAGGGAGAGCACTGAAGCTTTCTTT	CAWRESTEAFF	NA	NA	TRBV30	TRBJ1-1
TGTGCCAGCAGCGCGCCCTTGGGACTAGCGGGGGACAATGAGCAGTTCTTC	CASSAPLGLAGDNEQFF	TRBD2	NA	TRBV9	TRBJ2-1
TGCGCCAGCAGCGGCAGCGGGGGCGGCACCGGGGAGCTGTTTTTT	CASSGSGGGTGELFF	TRBD2	NA	TRBV5-1	TRBJ2-2
TGTGCCAGCAGCCAATCACCGGGACTCGGCGGGGAGCTGTTTTTT	CASSQSPGLGGELFF	NA	NA	TRBV4-2	TRBJ2-2
TGTGCCACCAGTACCGGACAGGTTGATGGCTACACCTTC	CATSTGQVDGYTF	TRBD1	NA	TRBV24-1	TRBJ1-2
TGTGCCAGCAGCCCCGACCGGACAGGGCCTGAAGCTTTCTTT	CASSPDRTGPEAFF	TRBD1	NA	TRBV7-9	TRBJ1-1
TGTGCCAGCAGCGGCGGGGAGATTGAGACCCAGTACTTC	CASSGGEIETQYF	NA	NA	TRBV7-8	TRBJ2-5
TGCGCCAGCAGCCTGGACAGGCCAGACTATGGCTACACCTTC	CASSLDRPDYGYTF	TRBD1	NA	TRBV5-1	TRBJ1-2
TGTGCCAGCAGCCAAGGCGCCGGACAGGGGAGGCAGCCCCAGCATTTT	CASSQGAGQGRQPQHF	TRBD1	NA	TRBV3-1/TRBV3-2	TRBJ1-5
TGTGCCAGCAGCCCCGGGACAGGTTATGAAAAACTGTTTTTT	CASSPGTGYEKLFF	TRBD1	NA	TRBV4-2	TRBJ1-4
TGTGCCAGCAGCGTAGCCGAGGGGGTGGGTCAGCCCCAGCATTTT	CASSVAEGVGQPQHF	NA	NA	TRBV9	TRBJ1-5
TGCAGCGTTGGGGGACAGAGCGGAAACACCATATATTTT	CSVGGQSGNTIYF	TRBD1	NA	TRBV29-1	TRBJ1-3
TGTGCCAGCAGCTTAGTATTTGAGGAAAAACTGTTTTTT	CASSLVFEEKLFF	NA	NA	TRBV7-2	TRBJ1-4
TGTGCCAGCAGTTTAAGGGGTTCCTCCTACAATGAGCAGTTCTTC	CASSLRGSSYNEQFF	NA	NA	TRBV28	TRBJ2-1
TGTGCCACCAGCAGAGATCCAGGGTTTAATGAAAAACTGTTTTTT	CATSRDPGFNEKLFF	NA	NA	TRBV15	TRBJ1-4
TGCGCCAGCAAACAGGGGGCGCTGACTAATGAAAAACTGTTTTTT	CASKQGALTNEKLFF	TRBD1	NA	TRBV5-1	TRBJ1-4
TGTGCCAGCAGCTCTCGCTACCTGGACGAGGGAGGGAATGAGCAGTTCTTC	CASSSRYLDEGGNEQFF	TRBD2	NA	TRBV3-1/TRBV3-2	TRBJ2-1
TGTGCCAGCAGCTTAGTTACCGGTGCAACCGGGGAGCTGTTTTTT	CASSLVTGATGELFF	NA	NA	TRBV7-2	TRBJ2-2
TGTGCCAGCAGTGAGGGGGGGGCGGGTGGCTACACCTTC	CASSEGGAGGYTF	NA	NA	TRBV6-1	TRBJ1-2
TGTGCCAGTAGCCCCCAGGGGGCGCCGGCTAATGAAAAACTGTTTTTT	CASSPQGAPANEKLFF	TRBD1	NA	TRBV19	TRBJ1-4
TGTGCCAGCTCACCAGCCGGAGATAGGGAAAAACTGTTTTTT	CASSPAGDREKLFF	NA	NA	TRBV18	TRBJ1-4
TGTGCCAGCGCGATGGGGGAAGCGCGATCCAGGGGACAGCCCCAGCATTTT	CASAMGEARSRGQPQHF	NA	NA	TRBV19	TRBJ1-5
TGTGCCAGCAGCTTAGCGCCGGGACAGCTGGTCTATGGCTACACCTTC	CASSLAPGQLVYGYTF	TRBD1	NA	TRBV7-2	TRBJ1-2
TGTGCCAGCAGCCAAACCGGGACAGGGTATTGGACTGAAGCTTTCTTT	CASSQTGTGYWTEAFF	TRBD1	NA	TRBV5-4	TRBJ1-1
TGTGCCAGCAGCTTAGACGACAGTAGCACAGATACGCAGTATTTT	CASSLDDSSTDTQYF	NA	NA	TRBV7-9	TRBJ2-3
TGTGCCAGCAGTGCCCCCCCGGACAGGGTGACCTATAATTCACCCCTCCACTTT	CASSAPPDRVTYNSPLHF	TRBD1	NA	TRBV6-1	TRBJ1-6
TGTGCCACCAGCAGACTTAGCGGGGGCAATCAGCCCCAGCATTTT	CATSRLSGGNQPQHF	NA	NA	TRBV15	TRBJ1-5
TGTGCCAGCAGTGTAGGGACAGATAGGTATGGCTACACCTTC	CASSVGTDRYGYTF	TRBD1	NA	TRBV28	TRBJ1-2
TGCGCCAGCAGCTTGGTAAGGGGGTACGGGGCCAACGTCCTGACTTTC	CASSLVRGYGANVLTF	NA	NA	TRBV5-1	TRBJ2-6
TGTGCCAGCTCACCACTTAACAATAGGACAGGGGCTCCCGGCAATGAGCAGTTCTTC	CASSPLNNRTGAPGNEQFF	TRBD1	once	TRBV18	TRBJ2-1
TGTGCCAGCAGCCAATTTCCCACTGAAGCTTTCTTT	CASSQFPTEAFF	NA	once	TRBV28	TRBJ1-1
TGTGCCAGCAGTCACAGGGCTGAGCCCCAGCATTTT	CASSHRAEPQHF	NA	NA	TRBV3-1/TRBV3-2	TRBJ1-5
TGTGCCAGCAGCTTATACGCTAGCGGGAAAGAGACCCAGTACTTC	CASSLYASGKETQYF	TRBD2	NA	TRBV7-3	TRBJ2-5
TGTGCCAGCAGTCCCGGGACACCCGGCTATTTTCAGTTCTTC	CASSPGTPGYFQFF	NA	NA	TRBV5-4	TRBJ2-1
TGTGCCAGCAGCCTGACTGGATGGCCACCCACAGATACGCAGTATTTT	CASSLTGWPPTDTQYF	NA	NA	TRBV3-1/TRBV3-2	TRBJ2-3
TGCAGCGTTGCCCCAGAGGGGGGGCCGGGAGGCTACACCTTC	CSVAPEGGPGGYTF	NA	NA	TRBV29-1	TRBJ1-2
TGTGCCAGCAGTGAGGGAGCCCGGGACAGGGGAGAGAGCCAGTACTTC	CASSEGARDRGESQYF	TRBD1	NA	TRBV25-1	TRBJ2-5
TGCGCCAGCAGCTTGGTATTTCAGGCCGGGAAGAATACTGAAGCTTTCTTT	CASSLVFQAGKNTEAFF	NA	NA	TRBV5-1	TRBJ1-1
TGTGCCATCAGAGCGGGGAGGCAGAACACTGAAGCTTTCTTT	CAIRAGRQNTEAFF	NA	few	TRBV2	TRBJ1-1
TGTGCCAGCAGTCAGGGACTTGGAAACACCATATATTTT	CASSQGLGNTIYF	NA	NA	TRBV9	TRBJ1-3
TGTGCCAGCAGTGACTCGGTGGGGCCTTATTCACCCCTCCACTTT	CASSDSVGPYSPLHF	NA	NA	TRBV6-4	TRBJ1-6